The source of this T cell receptor (beta chain) is a study of cytomegalovirus exposure and HLA in healthy donors. Background on the study: Ancestry clustering placed about 80% of several hundred genotyped donors in the Caucasian-associated cluster.

The PCR ran on 60 Vbeta and 13 Jbeta primers. Only in-frame clones appear in the TCRdb table, and some are missing; sequencing was by immunoSEQ multiplex PCR. The sample lists some 56,000 clones; approximately 83% were seen once. The CDR3 loop spans 14 amino acids. Germline V CDR1 and CDR2: SGHDT, YYEEEE. On this clone itself: The germline gene is not matched at one end of the junction; a read error may be the cause. Different DNA sequences within this sample yield the same CDR3.

Donors in the study were healthy people who gave bone marrow. The TCR sequence derives from a human donor in good health. What was sequenced was PBMCs. The chain combines TRBV5-6 with TRBJ2-7; TRBD2 agrees at 10 bases. The CDR3 loop is CASSLLAGAVEQYF. The CDR3, as DNA: TGCGCCAGCAGCTTGCTAGCGGGGGCGGTAGAGCAGTACTTC.